The 9 T cell receptor beta chains below come from one sample, sequenced in a study of TIL therapy for anti-PD-1-resistant metastatic lung cancer. The immunoSEQ assay was v3. Libraries were prepared by immunoSEQ multiplex PCR; TCRdb keeps only in-frame clonotypes and omits some of them. The table lists about 50,000 clones, 79% of them singletons. Time point here: pre-treatment sample, taken before nivolumab and TIL therapy. Sequenced material: blood, taken at baseline. Source of these receptors: a woman aged 30 to 85 with non-small cell lung cancer.

The V call is TRBV28, the J call TRBJ2-7; D is uncertain. Germline CDR1 MDHEN, CDR2 SYDVKM. The CDR3 contains 16 residues. V dropped 2 bases and J dropped 4 bases, with 18 bases sitting between them. The CDR3 bases are TGTGCCAGCAGTTTAATGTTTGGTGTCTCAGTATACGAGCAGTACTTC. Translation: CASSLMFGVSVYEQYF.

V is TRBV7-3 and J is TRBJ2-7; D is tentatively TRBD1 or TRBD2 (5 bases each). Trimming took 2 bases from V and 1 from J, leaving 12 bases between them. This CDR3 comprises 15 residues. Per the germline V gene, CDR1 is SGHTA and CDR2 is FQGTGA. The CDR3 spells CASSLGSGRSYEQYF. In DNA form, the CDR3 reads TGTGCCAGCAGCTTAGGGTCGGGGCGGTCCTACGAGCAGTACTTC.

V and J are TRBV5-1 and TRBJ1-6, with D possibly matching TRBD1 (5 bases). In germline, CDR1 is SGHRS, CDR2 YFSETQ. This CDR3 comprises 13 residues. Trimming took 0 bases from V and 7 from J, leaving 5 bases between them. The CDR3 region is CASSLGTNSPLHF. The CDR3 DNA follows: TGCGCCAGCAGCTTGGGGACAAATTCACCCCTCCACTTT.

This chain links TRBV6-5 with TRBJ2-7; 7 bases agree with TRBD1. CDR3 length: 15 residues. Germline V CDR1 and CDR2: MNHEY, SVGAGI. V was clipped by 5 bases and J by 2 bases; unmatched bases: 9. The CDR3 coding sequence is TGTGCCAGCAGTGTCCCTAGACAGGGAGCCTACGAGCAGTACTTC. It is translated as CASSVPRQGAYEQYF.

The V call is TRBV6-1, the J call TRBJ1-1; tentatively, D is TRBD1 (6 bases). Germline V gives CDR1 MNHNS, CDR2 SASEGT. This CDR3 contains 16 residues. V lost 4 bases and J lost 5, with 20 bases in between. The CDR3, as DNA: TGTGCCAGCAGTGGACGGGGGGGCGAGGTCCGGACTGAAGCTTTCTTT. It specifies CASSGRGGEVRTEAFF.

The V call is TRBV19, the J call TRBJ1-5; TRBD1 matches at 8 bases. Germline V lookup: CDR1 LNHDA, CDR2 SQIVND (reference sequence). After removal of 7 bases from V and 2 bases from J, the junction contained 7 bases not matched to a gene. The CDR3 loop spans 15 amino acids. The CDR3 DNA sequence: TGTGCCAGTAAAGACAGGGGCAGAGGCAATCAGCCCCAGCATTTT. Its translation is CASKDRGRGNQPQHF.

This clone was counted between two and nine times. This chain links TRBV7-9 with TRBJ1-2, with D perhaps matching TRBD1 (5 bases). Germline loops: CDR1 SEHNR, CDR2 FQNEAQ (reference sequence). The V end was cut by 5 bases, the J end by 7 bases, with 20 bases between. There are 15 residues in the CDR3. The CDR3 spells CASSHFTNQGPGYTF. DNA for the CDR3: TGTGCCAGCAGCCACTTTACAAATCAGGGTCCTGGCTACACCTTC.

This clone was counted a single time. The V gene is TRBV2, the J gene TRBJ1-6; a possible D gene is TRBD1 (5 bases). The CDR3 has 13 amino acids. CDR1 and CDR2 (germline): SNHLY, FYNNEI. V lost 7 bases, J lost 7 bases, and 11 bases lay in between. CDR3 DNA sequence: TGTGCCAGCAAGCAGGGAGTGAATTCACCCCTCCACTTT. Its protein product is CASKQGVNSPLHF.

The chain couples TRBV7-9 to TRBJ1-3; TRBD1 agrees at 9 bases. The length of the CDR3 is 15 residues. The V segment lost 1 base and the J segment 3 bases; nucleotides outside the gene matches: 1. CDR1 and CDR2 (germline): SEHNR, FQNEAQ (reference sequence). In DNA, the CDR3 is TGTGCCAGCAGCTTAGGGGACAGGGATGGAAACACCATATATTTT. This gives the protein CASSLGDRDGNTIYF.